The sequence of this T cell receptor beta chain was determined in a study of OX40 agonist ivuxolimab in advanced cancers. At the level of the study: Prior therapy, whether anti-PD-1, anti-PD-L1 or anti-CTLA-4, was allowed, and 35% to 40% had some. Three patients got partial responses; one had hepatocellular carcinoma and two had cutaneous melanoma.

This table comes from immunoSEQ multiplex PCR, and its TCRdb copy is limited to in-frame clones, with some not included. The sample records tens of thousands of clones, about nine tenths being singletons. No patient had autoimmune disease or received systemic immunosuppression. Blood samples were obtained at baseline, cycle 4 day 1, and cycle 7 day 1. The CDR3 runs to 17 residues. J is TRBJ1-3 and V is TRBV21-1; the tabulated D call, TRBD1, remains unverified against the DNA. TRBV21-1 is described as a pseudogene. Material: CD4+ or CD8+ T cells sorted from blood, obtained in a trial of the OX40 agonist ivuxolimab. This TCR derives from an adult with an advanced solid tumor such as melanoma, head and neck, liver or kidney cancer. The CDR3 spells CASSFQVGAASGNTIYF. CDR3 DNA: TGTGCCAGCAGCTTCCAGGTGGGGGCTGCCTCTGGAAACACCATATATTTT.